The clone carrying this TCR beta chain was counted only a few times. Its specificity is not known. Extraction of RNA preceded its reverse transcription into cDNA, which served as the sequencing template. Some clones are missing from TCRdb's copy, which holds only in-frame ones; the method was immunoSEQ multiplex PCR. The data contain around 140,000 clones, about 88% of them singletons. The data were obtained in a study of CD8+ T cells in alopecia areata. Broader study findings: Treatment with tofacitinib significantly lowered scalp clonality and reduced expanded CD8+ clones among the top 100.

Treatment of the sample: oral pan-JAK inhibitor, 5-10 mg twice daily. The sample was CD8+ T cells sorted from blood, taken at week 4, from a patient treated with tofacitinib. This TCR was recovered from a human donor with alopecia areata.

CDR3 amino acids: CSVEKAADSSYNEQFF. The CDR3 DNA sequence: TGCAGCGTTGAAAAGGCGGCTGACAGCTCCTACAATGAGCAGTTCTTC. V and J are TRBV29-1 and TRBJ2-1; D might be TRBD1 (5 bases). The V end was cut by 2 bases, the J end by 0 bases, with 14 bases between. The CDR3 totals 16 residues. Germline V gene lookup returns CDR1 SQVTM and CDR2 ANQGSEA.